This TCR beta chain comes out of a study of blood T cell repertoires in COVID-19. Study information: The United States, Italy and Spain were the sources of the acute and convalescent COVID-19 samples.

The CDR3 runs to 16 residues. CDR1 is SGHTA and CDR2 is FQGNSA in the germline V gene. The V segment lost 2 bases and the J segment 3 bases; nucleotides outside the gene matches: 6. Sequencing used immunoSEQ multiplex PCR; TCRdb keeps in-frame clones, though not all of them. This sample yields under 250,000 clones, of which over 70% are seen a single time; roughly 8% belongs to the top ten. The sequenced sample was peripheral blood. The sequence derives from a woman between 50 and 59 years old with acute or convalescent COVID-19. The V call is TRBV7-2, the J call TRBJ1-4; TRBD1 matches at 7 bases. In nucleotides, the CDR3 is TGTGCCAGCAGCTTATACAGGGGCTGGTCTAATGAAAAACTGTTTTTT. Encoded protein: CASSLYRGWSNEKLFF.